This T cell receptor (beta chain) was obtained from a study of control samples from healthy donors and cancer patients. Unmatched junction bases numbered 11, after V lost 6 bases and J lost 6 bases. Germline V gene lookup returns CDR1 MNHEY and CDR2 SVGAGI. This CDR3 is 15 amino acids long. The repertoire was sequenced with immunoSEQ multiplex PCR; TCRdb's copy has only in-frame clones and lacks some. The profile shows roughly 400,000 clones, approximately 92% of them singletons. The sequencing input was PBMCs. The source is a man aged 40-55 years with head and neck cancer. V usage is TRBV6-5 and J usage is TRBJ2-7; the match to TRBD1 covers 10 bases. The CDR3 sequence is CASSATGGALLEQYF. The CDR3 DNA follows: TGTGCCAGCAGCGCGACAGGGGGCGCGTTACTCGAGCAGTACTTC.